One sample yielded the 20 T cell receptor beta chains listed below, sequenced in a study of cytomegalovirus exposure and HLA in healthy donors. The PCR ran on 60 Vbeta and 13 Jbeta primers. Repertoires were generated with immunoSEQ multiplex PCR, while TCRdb's copy carries only in-frame clones and drops some. The sample comprises about 180,000 clones, around 81% of which are singletons, and around 2.2% rests with the top ten. The specimen was PBMCs. The receptors were sampled from a woman in her 30s in good health and CMV-seronegative.

The V call is TRBV15, the J call TRBJ2-2; 7 bases are shared with TRBD1. V was clipped by 1 base and J by 3 bases; unmatched bases: 2. Germline CDR1 and CDR2: LNHNV and YYDKDF (reference sequence). The CDR3 runs 15 residues. In DNA, the CDR3 is TGTGCCACCAGCAGAGCTACAGGGGACACCGGGGAGCTGTTTTTT. As protein: CATSRATGDTGELFF.

This clone appeared once. The chain employs TRBV5-6 and TRBJ2-7; TRBD1 aligns across 9 bases. The CDR3 has 17 amino acids. Germline loops: CDR1 SGHDT, CDR2 YYEEEE. V lost 1 base, J lost 7 bases, and 15 bases stayed unmatched. The CDR3 DNA is TGTGCCAGCAGCTTGCCTTCGTACGGGACAGGGAGGTATGAGCAGTACTTC. Protein product: CASSLPSYGTGRYEQYF.

This chain's CDR3 is CASSLARESYEQYF. The CDR3 coding sequence is TGTGCCAGCAGCTTAGCCAGGGAAAGCTACGAGCAGTACTTC. This rearrangement joins TRBV7-2 to TRBJ2-5, with D possibly matching TRBD1 (5 bases). Matching the DNA end better, TRBJ2-7 makes the J call doubtful. The CDR3 is 14 residues long. Germline lookup yields CDR1 SGHTA and CDR2 FQGNSA.

The chain couples TRBV27 to TRBJ1-2, with 8 bases that match TRBD1. Germline assignment: CDR1 MNHEY and CDR2 SMNVEV (reference sequence). This CDR3 is built from 14 residues. The junction had 12 bases not matched to a gene; V was cut back by 6 bases and J by 9 bases. The CDR3: CASSGQGREQRYTF. The CDR3 DNA follows: TGTGCCAGCAGCGGACAGGGCCGGGAGCAACGCTACACCTTC.

The J gene is TRBJ1-5, the V gene TRBV28; D unresolved. Trimming pared 1 base from V and 12 bases from J, leaving 10 bases between. This CDR3 has 12 residues. From germline, CDR1 is MDHEN and CDR2 SYDVKM. The CDR3 loop reads CASSLFPRHQHF. The CDR3 DNA is TGTGCCAGCAGTTTATTCCCGAGGCACCAGCATTTT. Combining the CDR3 with reference TRBV28 and TRBJ1-5 gives the whole variable domain DVKVTQSSRYLVKRTGEKVFLECVQDMDHENMFWYRQDPGLGLRLIYFSYDVKMKEKGDIPEGYSVSREKKERFSLILESASTNQTSMYLCASSLFPRHQHFGDGTRLSIL.

The chain carries TRBV5-1 and TRBJ2-1; D is possibly TRBD2 (5 bases). CDR1 and CDR2 (germline): SGHRS, YFSETQ. The germline V and J ends were trimmed by 0 bases and 4 bases, with 11 bases remaining between them. This CDR3 region has 15 residues. CDR3 sequence (DNA): TGCGCCAGCAGCTTGGGCGGGTCCGGGTACAATGAGCAGTTCTTC. Protein: CASSLGGSGYNEQFF. The whole variable domain, filled in from reference TRBV5-1 and TRBJ2-1, reads KAGVTQTPRYLIKTRGQQVTLSCSPISGHRSVSWYQQTPGQGLQFLFEYFSETQRNKGNFPGRFSGRQFSNSRSEMNVSTLELGDSALYLCASSLGGSGYNEQFFGPGTRLTVL.

The CDR3 protein is CASSFLQRAGEQFF. DNA for the CDR3: TGTGCCAGCAGTTTCCTACAGAGAGCGGGTGAGCAGTTCTTC. The chain uses TRBV2 and TRBJ2-1; D perhaps matches TRBD2 (6 bases). This CDR3 has 14 amino acids. Germline V CDR1 and CDR2: SNHLY, FYNNEI. V lost 5 bases and J 9 bases, leaving 17 bases between the germline ends. Full variable domain (remainder filled in from reference TRBV2 and TRBJ2-1): EPEVTQTPSHQVTQMGQEVILRCVPISNHLYFYWYRQILGQKVEFLVSFYNNEISEKSEIFDDQFSVERPDGSNFTLKIRSTKLEDSAMYFCASSFLQRAGEQFFGPGTRLTVL.

This sequence joins TRBV27 and TRBJ2-7, with TRBD2 matching over 9 bases. This CDR3 comprises 17 residues. V lost 4 bases, J lost 3 bases, and 13 bases stayed unmatched. In germline, CDR1 is MNHEY, CDR2 SMNVEV (reference sequence). CDR3 loop: CASSSDPGTSTIYEQYF. The DNA for the CDR3 is TGTGCCAGCAGTTCAGATCCCGGGACTAGCACTATCTACGAGCAGTACTTC.

The chain is built from TRBV18 and TRBJ2-7, with D perhaps matching TRBD1 (5 bases). With 1 base removed from V and 3 bases from J, the gap between germline ends came to 13 bases. Germline V lookup: CDR1 KGHSH, CDR2 LQKENI. The CDR3 is 15 amino acids. The CDR3 DNA sequence: TGTGCCAGCTCACCACAAGGGGCCGATCTCTACGAGCAGTACTTC. This sequence encodes CASSPQGADLYEQYF.

The gene calls are TRBV28 and TRBJ1-2, with 11 bases that match TRBD1. The CDR3 runs to 13 residues. CDR1 is MDHEN and CDR2 is SYDVKM in the germline V gene. V trimming: 4 bases; J trimming: 13 bases; junction bases outside the gene matches: 8. CDR3 sequence (DNA): TGTGCCAGCAGTTCCATCGGACAGGGGGCTTCCACCTTC. This codes for CASSSIGQGASTF.

The chain has TRBV11-2 and TRBJ2-1, with TRBD2 matching 15 bases. Germline V gene lookup returns CDR1 SGHAT and CDR2 FQNNGV. This CDR3 region has 18 residues. The V segment lost 5 bases and the J segment 5 bases; nucleotides outside the gene matches: 10. The CDR3 sequence is CASSEGWTSGRVDNEQFF. The CDR3 nucleotides are TGTGCCAGCAGCGAGGGCTGGACTAGCGGGAGGGTCGACAATGAGCAGTTCTTC.

This clone was observed a single time. The chain uses TRBV6-4 and TRBJ2-5, with 13 bases that match TRBD2. Losses at the gene ends were 5 bases for V and 2 bases for J; bases not matched to a gene: 5. This CDR3 is 16 amino acids long. CDR1 MRHNA and CDR2 SNTAGT come from the germline V gene. This CDR3 reads CASSPGTSGAQETQYF. As DNA, the CDR3 is TGTGCCAGCAGTCCCGGGACTAGCGGGGCACAAGAGACCCAGTACTTC.

The V and J genes are TRBV7-2 and TRBJ2-2; D uncertain. Germline V gene data show CDR1 as SGHTA and CDR2 as FQGNSA. V lost 5 bases, J lost 1 base, and 5 bases lay in between. The CDR3 has 13 residues. In nucleotides, the CDR3 is TGTGCCAGCAGCCAACAGAACACCGGGGAGCTGTTTTTT. Protein sequence: CASSQQNTGELFF. The complete variable domain, with remaining parts taken from reference TRBV7-2 and TRBJ2-2, reads GAGVSQSPSNKVTEKGKDVELRCDPISGHTALYWYRQSLGQGLEFLIYFQGNSAPDKSGLPSDRFSAERTGGSVSTLTIQRTQQEDSAVYLCASSQQNTGELFFGEGSRLTVL.

Notes on this clone: Other DNA variants within this sample encode the same CDR3. The rearrangement joins TRBV6-5 to TRBJ2-7, with D tentatively TRBD1 (5 bases). The CDR3 runs 13 residues. V gave up 4 bases and J gave up 4 bases, with 11 bases separating them. Germline V gives CDR1 MNHEY, CDR2 SVGAGI. In nucleotides, the CDR3 is TGTGCCAGCAGTTCCCCGCAGGGTTACGAGCAGTACTTC. This encodes CASSSPQGYEQYF.

This chain links TRBV7-2 with TRBJ1-2; the D is unclear. This CDR3 contains 12 residues. Trimming pared 1 base from V and 12 bases from J, leaving 12 bases between. From germline, CDR1 is SGHTA and CDR2 FQGNSA. The CDR3 protein is CASSLEIGEHTF. The CDR3 bases are TGTGCCAGCAGCTTAGAAATTGGGGAGCACACCTTC.

The gene calls are TRBV5-6 and TRBJ2-5; maybe TRBD1 (6 bases). The V gene's germline CDR1 is SGHDT and CDR2 YYEEEE. The V end was cut by 0 bases, the J end by 4 bases, with 10 bases between. The CDR3 has 14 residues. CDR3 sequence: CASSLGGGRETQYF. The CDR3 DNA is TGTGCCAGCAGCTTGGGAGGGGGTAGAGAGACCCAGTACTTC.

The gene calls are TRBV27 and TRBJ1-1; 9 nucleotides align to TRBD1. CDR3 length: 14 residues. V was pared by 3 bases and J by 3 bases, with 2 bases of the junction left unmatched. The germline V gene has CDR1 MNHEY and CDR2 SMNVEV (reference sequence). CDR3 in DNA: TGTGCCAGCAGTTTGACAGGGGGAGACACTGAAGCTTTCTTT. Its translation is CASSLTGGDTEAFF.

The rearrangement uses TRBV6-4 and TRBJ1-1, with a possible D match to TRBD1 (5 bases). Germline CDR1 and CDR2: MRHNA and SNTAGT. Trimming removed 4 bases from V and 5 bases from J, with 17 bases in between. This CDR3 region has 15 residues. The CDR3 loop reads CASSAYYGGETEAFF. The CDR3 DNA sequence: TGTGCCAGCAGTGCATACTATGGGGGGGAAACTGAAGCTTTCTTT.

Turning to this clone: One junction end does not reproduce the germline sequence, and a read error may be involved. The rearrangement joins TRBV6-5 to TRBJ2-6, with 7 bases that match TRBD1. This CDR3 spans 15 amino acids. From germline, CDR1 is MNHEY and CDR2 SVGAGI. The CDR3 region has the DNA TGTGCCAGCAGATTAGACAGGGTTGGGGCCAACGGCCTGACTTTC. Translated, it gives CASRLDRVGANGLTF.

This clone was picked up a small number of times. A read error may produce the germline difference seen at one junction end. The chain uses TRBV5-6 and TRBJ2-4; TRBD1 agrees at 7 bases. CDR1 SGHDT and CDR2 YYEEEE come from the germline V gene. CDR3 length: 18 residues. The CDR3 nucleotides are TGTGCCAGCAGCTTGTATACAGGGGTTGGAATAGCCAAAAACAGTCAGTACTTC. This encodes CASSLYTGVGIAKNSQYF.